This T cell receptor beta chain is drawn from a study of CD8 T cells in Susac syndrome (dated by TCRdb to about 2019). Looking at the study overall: Repertoire sequencing was used to test whether CD8+ T cell activation and differentiation in Susac syndrome was antigen driven. CD8+ T cell repertoire clonality was compared between some 12 healthy donors, roughly 14 Susac syndrome patients and around 15 multiple sclerosis patients. The paper as a whole reports these results and caveats: The TCR sequencing and HLA analysis was acknowledged to have included a relatively small number of individuals.

Peripheral blood CD8+ and CD4+ T cells from healthy donors, Susac syndrome patients and multiple sclerosis patients were profiled by high-throughput TCR beta sequencing. The multiple sclerosis controls were treatment-naive patients who had stable or active relapsing-remitting disease and met the revised McDonald criteria. Bulk CD8+ and CD4+ T cells were purified magnetically by negative isolation, whereas CD8+ TEMRA cells were enriched by FACS. Blood was drawn into EDTA tubes, processed within 24 hours, and PBMCs were isolated by density gradient centrifugation. PBMCs destined for TCR sequencing were cryopreserved in liquid nitrogen and later thawed in a 37 °C water bath. Purity of sorted or isolated CD4+, CD8+ and CD8+ TEMRA cells was at least 90%. There are 15 amino acids in the CDR3, from cysteine to phenylalanine inclusive. The retained sequence is limited to the CDR3, 45 bases, with the frame set at the first base. Based on the germline V gene (reference sequence), the CDR1 and CDR2 sequences are MNHEY and SMNVEV. V is shortened by 5 bases, J by 1 base, and the region joining them spans 12 bases.

RNA was extracted using the RNeasy kit, and roughly 0.45 to 1 ug of the RNA was reverse transcribed with random hexamers. TCR beta CDR3 regions were amplified with the immunoSEQ multiplex PCR assay covering 54 Vbeta and 13 Jbeta segments. Bias from PCR amplification was corrected by using a synthetic template baseline for primer optimization and for computational correction. The study's processing was this. Reads were annotated to V, D and J genes according to IMGT and were analyzed with immunoSEQ Analyzer, with only productive sequences retained. To calculate clonality, Shannon entropy was normalized by log2 of the number of productive unique sequences and then subtracted from one. For each patient and control, public and private clones were evaluated among the 100 most prevalent clones. A clone was defined as Susac-specific if it was absent from the healthy and MS cohorts, from roughly 1,000 published viral clones and from other ImmuneACCESS disease sequences. Clones were called with MiXCR by TCRdb after fastp trimmed the public reads at Q25, and only in-frame beta chains were retained. When rows share a CDR3 protein, they turn into one entry using the most common DNA and genes. The V and J calls were determined by TCRdb, not by the authors. In all, the sample holds around 270,000 distinct CDR3 sequences, and 75% to 90% of those were seen once. The ten top clones hold under 0.2% of the sample.

Concerning this clonotype itself: The antigen it binds to is not known. No qualities accompany the bases; no much larger clone lies one base away.

Sequencing used CD8+ T cells from PBMCs. The rearranged segments are TRBV27 and TRBJ1-5; a tentative D match to TRBD1 spans 6 bases. The receptor was isolated from a human donor with multiple sclerosis. CDR3 loop: CASSTYRESNQPQHF. The sequenced DNA is TGTGCCAGCAGTACCTACAGGGAAAGCAATCAGCCCCAGCATTTT.